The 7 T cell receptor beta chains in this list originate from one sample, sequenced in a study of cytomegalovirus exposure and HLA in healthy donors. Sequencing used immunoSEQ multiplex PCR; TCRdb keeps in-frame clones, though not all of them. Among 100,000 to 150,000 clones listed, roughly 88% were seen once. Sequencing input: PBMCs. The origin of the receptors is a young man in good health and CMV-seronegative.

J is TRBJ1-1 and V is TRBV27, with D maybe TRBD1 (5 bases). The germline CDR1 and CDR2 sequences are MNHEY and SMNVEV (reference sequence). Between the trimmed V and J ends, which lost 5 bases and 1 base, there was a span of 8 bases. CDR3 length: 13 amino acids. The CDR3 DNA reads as TGTGCCAGCAGTACGGGGGGGAACACTGAAGCTTTCTTT. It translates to CASSTGGNTEAFF.

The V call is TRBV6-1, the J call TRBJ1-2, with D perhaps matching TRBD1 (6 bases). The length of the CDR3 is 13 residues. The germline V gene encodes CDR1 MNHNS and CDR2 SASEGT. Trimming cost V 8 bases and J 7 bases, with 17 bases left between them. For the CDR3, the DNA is TGTGCCAGCCGCCAAACAGGGTCGGGTGGCTACACCTTC. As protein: CASRQTGSGGYTF.

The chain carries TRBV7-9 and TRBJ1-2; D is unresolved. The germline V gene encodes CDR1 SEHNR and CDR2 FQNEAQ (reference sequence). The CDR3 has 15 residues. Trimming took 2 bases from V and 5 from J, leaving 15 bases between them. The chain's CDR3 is CASSLPGSLRYGYTF. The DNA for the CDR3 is TGTGCCAGCAGCTTACCCGGGTCCCTTAGGTATGGCTACACCTTC. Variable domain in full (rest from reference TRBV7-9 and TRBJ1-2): DTGVSQNPRHKITKRGQNVTFRCDPISEHNRLYWYRQTLGQGPEFLTYFQNEAQLEKSRLLSDRFSAERPKGSFSTLEIQRTEQGDSAMYLCASSLPGSLRYGYTFGSGTRLTVV.

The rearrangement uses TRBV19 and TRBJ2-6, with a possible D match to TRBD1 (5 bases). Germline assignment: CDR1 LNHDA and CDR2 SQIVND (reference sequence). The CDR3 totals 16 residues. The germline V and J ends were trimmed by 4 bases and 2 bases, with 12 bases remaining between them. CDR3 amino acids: CASSTFTGTGANVLTF. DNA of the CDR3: TGTGCCAGTAGTACTTTCACAGGAACTGGGGCCAACGTCCTGACTTTC. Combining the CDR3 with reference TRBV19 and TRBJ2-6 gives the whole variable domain DGGITQSPKYLFRKEGQNVTLSCEQNLNHDAMYWYRQDPGQGLRLIYYSQIVNDFQKGDIAEGYSVSREKKESFPLTVTSAQKNPTAFYLCASSTFTGTGANVLTFGAGSRLTVL.

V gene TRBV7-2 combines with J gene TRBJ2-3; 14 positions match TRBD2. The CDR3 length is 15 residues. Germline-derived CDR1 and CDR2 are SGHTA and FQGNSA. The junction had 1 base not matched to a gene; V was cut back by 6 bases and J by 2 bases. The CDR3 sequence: CASRGLAGVTDTQYF. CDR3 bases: TGTGCCAGCAGGGGACTAGCGGGAGTCACAGATACGCAGTATTTT.

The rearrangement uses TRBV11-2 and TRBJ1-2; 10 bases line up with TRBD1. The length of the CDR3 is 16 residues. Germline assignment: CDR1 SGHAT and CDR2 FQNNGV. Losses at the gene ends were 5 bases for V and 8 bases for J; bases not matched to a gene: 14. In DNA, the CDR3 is TGTGCCAGCAGCCCAGACAGGGGGCGTTTACTCGGCGGCTACACCTTC. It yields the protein CASSPDRGRLLGGYTF.

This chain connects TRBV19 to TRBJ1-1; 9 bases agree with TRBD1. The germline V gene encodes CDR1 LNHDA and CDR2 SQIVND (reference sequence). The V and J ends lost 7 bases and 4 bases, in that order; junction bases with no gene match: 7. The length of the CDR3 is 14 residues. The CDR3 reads CASTLTGGITEAFF. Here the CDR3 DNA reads TGTGCCAGTACCTTGACAGGGGGTATCACTGAAGCTTTCTTT.